This TCR beta chain was recorded in a study of blood T cell repertoires in COVID-19. About the research overall: The United States, Italy and Spain provided the acute and convalescent COVID-19 samples. From T cells, B-cell-depleted T cells, or PBMCs came the material, which was cDNA or gDNA.

The trim removed 1 base at V and 1 base at J, leaving 3 bases unmatched. The CDR3 consists of 16 residues. CDR1 is SSHAT and CDR2 is FNYEAQ in the germline V gene (reference sequence). Method: immunoSEQ multiplex PCR; TCRdb's copy keeps in-frame clones and lacks some. The sample lists hundreds of thousands of clones; 89% were seen once. Sequenced input: peripheral blood. The clonotype originates from a woman aged 55-69 years with acute or convalescent COVID-19. The chain combines TRBV7-7 with TRBJ2-5; 10 bases match TRBD2. DNA for the CDR3: TGTGCCAGCAGCTTAGGTAGCGGGGGGTTCCAAGAGACCCAGTACTTC. Translation: CASSLGSGGFQETQYF.